This TCR beta chain was captured in a study of shared clonotypes between healthy human individuals. V was trimmed by 2 bases and J by 2 bases, leaving 12 bases between them. The CDR3 extends over 15 amino acids. Germline CDR1 KGHSH, CDR2 LQKENI. A roughly 200 ng quantity of DNA, about 30,000 T cell genomes, went into the sorted-subset replicate PCRs. Clones were read by immunoSEQ multiplex PCR, and TCRdb kept only the in-frame ones, dropping some. This table has a few million clones, 80% to 95% appearing once. The clonotype comes from a man younger than 30 in good health. Some clones in this sample may be carry-over from other donors' samples. The rearrangement joins TRBV18 to TRBJ2-5; D might be TRBD1 (5 bases). Sequencing input: naive CD4+ T cells from PBMCs. This sample's subset: CD45RA+ positively selected. CDR3 nucleotides: TGTGCCAGCTCACCAATACCAGGGAAACAAGAGACCCAGTACTTC. Translating it yields CASSPIPGKQETQYF.